This paragraph covers one T cell receptor beta chain sequence. The target antigen is unknown. Trimming took 3 bases from V and 5 from J, leaving 11 bases between them. The CDR3 is 13 residues long. The germline V gene has CDR1 SGHDN and CDR2 FVKESK. RNA was isolated and reverse transcribed to cDNA, the sequencing template. Measured with immunoSEQ multiplex PCR; TCRdb has only the in-frame clones, and not every one. The sample carries some 130,000 clones, around 50% recorded once. These data come from a study of CD8+ T cells in alopecia areata. Looking at the study overall: Treated patients were given 5 to 10 mg oral tofacitinib twice daily. Tofacitinib therapy lasting 6 to 18 months was followed by 6 months off drug. Study outcomes and limitations: Patients shared TCRs less clearly than mice did, possibly for HLA-related reasons.

T lymphocytes (CD4+ and CD8+) were sorted from PBMCs. This receptor was taken from a human donor with alopecia areata. The genes are TRBV14 and TRBJ2-7; D tentatively reads TRBD1 or TRBD2 (6 bases each). Sequencing was performed on CD4+ T cells sorted from blood, taken at week 0. For the CDR3, the DNA is TGTGCCAGCAGCCACGCGGGGACAAACGAGCAGTACTTC. Amino acids: CASSHAGTNEQYF.